The next 2 T cell receptor beta chains were all read from a single sample in a study of blood T cell repertoires in COVID-19. Profiling relied on immunoSEQ multiplex PCR, and the TCRdb table lists in-frame clones only, not all of them. This sample has some 200,000 clones, with 65% to 90% found just once. Sequencing input: PBMCs or T cells enriched from blood (not recorded which). The receptors derive from a woman in her sixties or seventies with acute COVID-19.

This chain uses TRBV14 with TRBJ2-1; TRBD1 aligns across 7 bases. The CDR3 contains 15 residues. The junction had 7 bases not matched to a gene; V was cut back by 3 bases and J by 5 bases. Germline V CDR1 and CDR2: SGHDN, FVKESK. CDR3 DNA sequence: TGTGCCAGCAGCCATTCCACAGGGGCCCACAATGAGCAGTTCTTC. The encoded protein is CASSHSTGAHNEQFF.

Only one count was recorded for this clone. The chain joins TRBV11-2 to TRBJ2-2; the D gene is possibly TRBD1 (5 bases). The germline V and J ends were trimmed by 5 bases and 6 bases, with 10 bases remaining between them. The V gene's germline CDR1 is SGHAT and CDR2 FQNNGV. CDR3 length: 13 amino acids. The CDR3 loop is CASSTGSAGELFF. Here the CDR3 DNA reads TGTGCCAGCAGCACAGGTTCGGCCGGGGAGCTGTTTTTT. Filled out from reference TRBV11-2 and TRBJ2-2, the complete variable domain reads EAGVAQSPRYKIIEKRQSVAFWCNPISGHATLYWYQQILGQGPKLLIQFQNNGVVDDSQLPKDRFSAERLKGVDSTLKIQPAKLEDSAVYLCASSTGSAGELFFGEGSRLTVL.